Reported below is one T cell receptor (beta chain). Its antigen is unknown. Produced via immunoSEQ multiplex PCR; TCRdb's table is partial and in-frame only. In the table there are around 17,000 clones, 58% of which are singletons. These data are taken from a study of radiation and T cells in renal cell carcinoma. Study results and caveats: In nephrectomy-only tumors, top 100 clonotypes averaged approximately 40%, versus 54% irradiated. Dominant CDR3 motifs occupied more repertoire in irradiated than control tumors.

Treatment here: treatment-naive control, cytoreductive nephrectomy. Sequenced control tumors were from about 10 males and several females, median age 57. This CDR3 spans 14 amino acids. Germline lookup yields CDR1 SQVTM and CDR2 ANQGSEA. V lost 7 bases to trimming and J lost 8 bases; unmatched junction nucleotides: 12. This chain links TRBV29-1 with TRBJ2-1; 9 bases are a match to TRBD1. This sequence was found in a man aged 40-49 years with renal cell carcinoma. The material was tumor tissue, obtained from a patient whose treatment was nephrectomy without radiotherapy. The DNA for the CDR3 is TGCAGCGCTAAAGAAGGGACAGGGTACGATGAGCAGTTCTTC. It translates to CSAKEGTGYDEQFF.